These 27 T cell receptor beta chains were all obtained from the same sample, sequenced in a study of cytomegalovirus exposure and HLA in healthy donors. 60 Vbeta and 13 Jbeta primers were used in PCR. The table came from immunoSEQ multiplex PCR; TCRdb's copy has only in-frame clones and leaves some out. The top ten clones hold 1.5% to 2% of a sample with around 100,000 clones, roughly 80% of them seen once. Sequenced: PBMCs. The receptors originated from a woman between 40 and 50 years old in good health and CMV-seronegative.

The rearrangement links TRBV15 to TRBJ1-5, with D possibly matching TRBD1 (5 bases). CDR1 and CDR2 (germline): LNHNV, YYDKDF (reference sequence). The CDR3 covers 17 residues. The V end lost 1 base, the J end lost 0 bases, and 13 bases lay between the germline ends. The CDR3 sequence: CATSRGSTTASNQPQHF. The CDR3, as DNA: TGTGCCACCAGCAGAGGAAGTACGACAGCTAGCAATCAGCCCCAGCATTTT.

The chain has TRBV4-1 and TRBJ1-1; no firm D call. Trimming stripped 7 bases from V and 7 bases from J, with 22 bases between. This CDR3 has 15 amino acids. Germline V gene sequence: CDR1 MGHRA, CDR2 YSYEKL. CDR3 residues: CASTHSRARGFEAFF. Written as DNA, the CDR3 is TGCGCCAGCACCCACTCAAGAGCCCGAGGATTTGAAGCTTTCTTT.

The chain carries TRBV7-6 and TRBJ2-2; 9 nucleotides align to TRBD1. The CDR3 is 14 residues long. Germline V gene data show CDR1 as SGHVS and CDR2 as FNYEAQ. V shed 5 bases and J 6 bases; nucleotides not matched to a gene: 4. CDR3 protein: CASSQTGGSGELFF. The DNA of the CDR3 is TGTGCCAGCAGCCAAACAGGGGGCTCCGGGGAGCTGTTTTTT.

The V and J genes are TRBV7-3 and TRBJ1-5; weak D call: TRBD1 (6 bases). This CDR3 has 21 residues. Germline lookup yields CDR1 SGHTA and CDR2 FQGTGA. V lost 1 base, J lost 1 base, and 26 bases lay in between. The CDR3 region is CASSLMPGPGTIWGSNQPQHF. The CDR3 DNA reads TGTGCCAGCAGCTTAATGCCGGGGCCCGGGACAATTTGGGGGAGCAATCAGCCCCAGCATTTT.

CDR3: CASSLDAREKLFF. CDR3 nucleotides: TGTGCCAGCAGCTTAGACGCTCGGGAAAAACTGTTTTTT. The chain links TRBV7-9 to TRBJ1-4; D gene uncertain. Germline V lookup: CDR1 SEHNR, CDR2 FQNEAQ (reference sequence). The CDR3 sequence is 13 residues long. V was clipped by 1 base and J by 8 bases, with 8 bases between them.

The chain is built from TRBV5-1 and TRBJ2-2; 8 bases agree with TRBD2. The CDR3 consists of 16 residues. Germline loops: CDR1 SGHRS, CDR2 YFSETQ. Trimming cost V 1 base and J 1 base; bases outside gene matches: 3. In DNA, the CDR3 is TGCGCCAGCAGCTTGAGCGGGGGCATGAACACCGGGGAGCTGTTTTTT. This translates into CASSLSGGMNTGELFF.

The V call is TRBV18, the J call TRBJ1-5, with 12 bases lining up with TRBD1. Trimming at V came to 4 bases and at J to 7 bases, leaving 2 bases not matched to a gene. Germline V CDR1 and CDR2: KGHSH, LQKENI. The CDR3 contains 14 residues. The CDR3 spells CASSRGQGAQPQHF. The CDR3 nucleotides read TGTGCCAGCTCACGGGGACAGGGGGCGCAGCCCCAGCATTTT.

The chain has TRBV28 and TRBJ1-1; a weak D match, TRBD1 (5 bases). Germline V gene lookup returns CDR1 MDHEN and CDR2 SYDVKM. The CDR3 is made up of 15 amino acids. V dropped 3 bases and J dropped 0 bases, with 11 bases sitting between them. In DNA, the CDR3 is TGTGCCAGCAGTTTCAATGGGGCACTGAACACTGAAGCTTTCTTT. It codes for CASSFNGALNTEAFF.

The CDR3, as DNA: TGTGCCAGCAGCGCTACGGGGGAAAGGAAGGGCGAGCAGTACTTC. Protein sequence: CASSATGERKGEQYF. The chain employs TRBV27 and TRBJ2-7, with a tentative D call TRBD2 (6 bases). Germline CDR1 is MNHEY and CDR2 is SMNVEV (reference sequence). Trimming cost V 6 bases and J 6 bases, with 21 bases left between them. This CDR3 spans 15 amino acids.

This clone was recorded a few times. The chain has TRBV5-6 and TRBJ2-3; 7 positions match TRBD2. The trim removed 2 bases at V and 1 base at J, leaving 4 bases unmatched. CDR3 length: 15 residues. Germline V gene sequence: CDR1 SGHDT, CDR2 YYEEEE. The CDR3 reads CASSLKAGRTDTQYF. The CDR3 DNA sequence: TGTGCCAGCAGCTTAAAAGCGGGACGCACAGATACGCAGTATTTT.

The rearrangement joins TRBV6-5 to TRBJ2-7, with 8 bases that match TRBD2. The CDR3 consists of 15 residues. The junction had 6 bases not matched to a gene; V was cut back by 2 bases and J by 3 bases. Germline CDR1 and CDR2: MNHEY and SVGAGI. The CDR3 sequence is CASSYGGAGGYEQYF. DNA for the CDR3: TGTGCCAGCAGTTACGGGGGCGCGGGAGGCTACGAGCAGTACTTC.

The rearrangement uses TRBV7-9 and TRBJ2-7, with D unresolved. The CDR3 is made up of 14 amino acids. The V gene lost 1 base and the J gene lost 3 bases, with 10 bases spanning the gap. From germline, CDR1 is SEHNR and CDR2 FQNEAQ (reference sequence). The CDR3 loop reads CASSLGSTGYEQYF. The DNA of the CDR3 is TGTGCCAGCAGCTTAGGGTCAACGGGCTACGAGCAGTACTTC.

V is TRBV28 and J is TRBJ1-2; possible D gene TRBD1, 5 bases. The V end was cut by 5 bases, the J end by 7 bases, with 14 bases between. The CDR3 has 13 residues. Germline V gene data show CDR1 as MDHEN and CDR2 as SYDVKM. The CDR3: CASSGGLVGGYTF. Written as DNA, the CDR3 is TGTGCCAGCAGTGGGGGGTTAGTGGGTGGCTACACCTTC.

The chain uses TRBV7-2 and TRBJ2-7; 7 bases match TRBD2. The trim removed 7 bases at V and 0 bases at J, leaving 12 bases unmatched. Per the germline V gene, CDR1 is SGHTA and CDR2 is FQGNSA. The CDR3 sequence is 16 residues long. For the CDR3, the DNA is TGTGCCAGCAAGATAAGTAGCGGGTCCAGCTCCTACGAGCAGTACTTC. Encoded protein: CASKISSGSSSYEQYF.

The V and J genes are TRBV18 and TRBJ1-3; D not certain. Trimming removed 3 bases from V and 6 bases from J, with 6 bases in between. Germline loops: CDR1 KGHSH, CDR2 LQKENI. There are 12 residues in the CDR3. The CDR3 region is CASSPQENTIYF. The CDR3 nucleotides read TGTGCCAGCTCACCCCAGGAAAACACCATATATTTT.

J is TRBJ2-7 and V is TRBV19, with D tentatively TRBD2 (6 bases). CDR3 size: 11 residues. Trimming cost V 10 bases and J 4 bases, with 11 bases left between them. Germline loops: CDR1 LNHDA, CDR2 SQIVND (reference sequence). CDR3 protein: CATRRGYEQYF. The CDR3 nucleotides are TGTGCCACAAGGAGGGGTTACGAGCAGTACTTC.

The chain employs TRBV9 and TRBJ2-5; the D gene is possibly TRBD1 (6 bases). Germline loops: CDR1 SGDLS, CDR2 YYNGEE. The CDR3 contains 11 residues. V was pared by 5 bases and J by 5 bases, with 7 bases between. This chain's CDR3 is CASSTGETQYF. The CDR3, as DNA: TGTGCCAGCAGTACAGGGGAGACCCAGTACTTC.

This chain joins TRBV4-3 and TRBJ2-1; possible D gene TRBD2, 6 bases. The germline V gene encodes CDR1 LGHNA and CDR2 YSLEER. V was cut by 0 bases and J by 0 bases, with 15 bases left in between. The CDR3 has 18 residues. The DNA for the CDR3 is TGCGCCAGCAGCCAAGAGCCCCTAGCGACGAGCTCCTACAATGAGCAGTTCTTC. Its translation: CASSQEPLATSSYNEQFF.

The chain links TRBV25-1 to TRBJ1-6, with D possibly matching TRBD1 (6 bases). V lost 7 bases, J lost 7 bases, and 14 bases lay in between. Germline CDR1 is MGHDK and CDR2 is SYGVNS. The length of the CDR3 is 14 residues. CDR3 DNA sequence: TGTGCCAGCATGTCGGGGACAATAAATTCACCCCTCCACTTT. Translated: CASMSGTINSPLHF.

The chain joins TRBV2 to TRBJ2-7, with D possibly being TRBD2 (5 bases). Germline V CDR1 and CDR2: SNHLY, FYNNEI. The CDR3 sequence is 12 residues long. CDR3 coding DNA: TGTGCTAGTCGTGCTCCTAGCCCGGAGCAGTACTTC. Translation gives CASRAPSPEQYF.

The chain employs TRBV27 and TRBJ2-7; D might be TRBD1 (5 bases). V lost 8 bases and J 5 bases, leaving 19 bases between the germline ends. This CDR3 spans 14 amino acids. Germline V CDR1 and CDR2: MNHEY, SMNVEV (reference sequence). CDR3 sequence: CASGVGRLPDEQYF. The CDR3 nucleotides are TGTGCCAGCGGGGTGGGGCGTCTCCCCGACGAGCAGTACTTC.

This sequence joins TRBV5-1 and TRBJ1-1; D remains unclear. Trimming took 0 bases from V and 4 from J, leaving 13 bases between them. This CDR3 spans 15 amino acids. Germline assignment: CDR1 SGHRS and CDR2 YFSETQ. CDR3 coding DNA: TGCGCCAGCAGCTTGGCCGAGGCAAGACGCACTGAAGCTTTCTTT. This encodes CASSLAEARRTEAFF.

J is TRBJ2-7 and V is TRBV2; D is perhaps TRBD1 (5 bases). Trimming removed 3 bases at V and 0 bases at J, with 12 bases between. Germline loops: CDR1 SNHLY, CDR2 FYNNEI. This CDR3 has 15 residues. Here the CDR3 DNA reads TGTGCCAGCAGTGAGGGGCGACTGAGCTCCTACGAGCAGTACTTC. Protein: CASSEGRLSSYEQYF.

This chain's CDR3 is CATSRAGGQWGEKLFF. The CDR3 region has the DNA TGTGCCACCAGCAGGGCGGGAGGACAGTGGGGGGAAAAACTGTTTTTT. The rearrangement uses TRBV15 and TRBJ1-4; D may be TRBD1 (6 bases). The CDR3 totals 16 residues. Looked up from germline, CDR1 is LNHNV and CDR2 is YYDKDF (reference sequence). Trimming stripped 3 bases from V and 8 bases from J, with 19 bases between.

CDR3 nucleotides: TGTGCCAGCTCAGCTGCCGGGACAGCTAATGAAAAACTGTTTTTT. Translating it yields CASSAAGTANEKLFF. The V gene is TRBV18, the J gene TRBJ1-4, with TRBD1 matching over 7 bases. The J segment lost 3 bases and the V segment lost 5 bases, leaving 6 bases of the junction unmatched. Germline lookup yields CDR1 KGHSH and CDR2 LQKENI. The CDR3 runs to 15 residues.

The chain joins TRBV5-6 to TRBJ2-7; D possibly corresponds to TRBD2 (6 bases). This CDR3 is built from 14 residues. Germline CDR1 SGHDT, CDR2 YYEEEE. Trimming left V 1 base short and J 0 bases short, with 8 bases between. Here the CDR3 reads CASSLRRDSYEQYF. CDR3 bases: TGTGCCAGCAGCTTGAGGCGGGACTCCTACGAGCAGTACTTC.

The gene calls are TRBV7-9 and TRBJ2-1; TRBD1 matches at 7 bases. This CDR3 has 16 residues. Per the germline V gene, CDR1 is SEHNR and CDR2 is FQNEAQ (reference sequence). V trimming: 4 bases; J trimming: 8 bases; junction bases outside the gene matches: 14. In DNA form, the CDR3 reads TGTGCCAGCAGCTCAACCCCGACAGGGTTTTTGTATGAGCAGTTCTTC. Translation: CASSSTPTGFLYEQFF.